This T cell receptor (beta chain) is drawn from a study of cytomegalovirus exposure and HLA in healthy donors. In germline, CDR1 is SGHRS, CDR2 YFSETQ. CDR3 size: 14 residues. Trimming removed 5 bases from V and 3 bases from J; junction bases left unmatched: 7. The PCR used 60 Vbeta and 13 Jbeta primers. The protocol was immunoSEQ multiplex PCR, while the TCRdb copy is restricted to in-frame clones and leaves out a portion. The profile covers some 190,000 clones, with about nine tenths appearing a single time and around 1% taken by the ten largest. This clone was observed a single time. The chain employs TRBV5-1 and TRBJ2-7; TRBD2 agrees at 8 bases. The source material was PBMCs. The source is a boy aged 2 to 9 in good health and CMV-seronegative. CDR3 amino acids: CASSISGSNYEQYF. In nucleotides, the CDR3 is TGCGCCAGCAGTATAAGCGGGAGTAACTACGAGCAGTACTTC.